What follows is one TCR beta chain and its context. This specimen belongs to a study of blood T cell repertoires in COVID-19. TCRdb keeps only in-frame clones here, not all; method: immunoSEQ multiplex PCR. The repertoire consists of just over 300,000 clones, with approximately 89% occurring once and the leading ten covering 1.8%. Sequencing input: peripheral blood. The TCR was taken from a woman in her 30s with COVID-19, enrolled during active disease.

CDR3 sequence reads: CASSQGAGTETQYF. The CDR3 region has the DNA TGTGCCAGCAGCCAAGGGGCGGGGACGGAGACCCAGTACTTC. The V call is TRBV4-2, the J call TRBJ2-5; D may be TRBD2 (6 bases). CDR1 and CDR2 from the germline V gene are LGHNA and YNFKEQ. The CDR3 totals 14 residues. The ends were cut back, 1 base at V and 5 bases at J, with 11 bases in the middle.